This T cell receptor beta chain was retrieved from a study of blood T cell repertoires in COVID-19. Trimming stripped 3 bases from V and 5 bases from J, with 7 bases between. The V gene's germline CDR1 is WSHSY and CDR2 SAAADI. The CDR3 has 12 residues. Sequencing was performed with immunoSEQ multiplex PCR; in TCRdb, only in-frame clones are kept and a portion is missing. Of about 19,000 clones in the sample, around nine tenths were seen once. The sequenced material came from peripheral blood. This TCR derives from a human donor in a cohort sampled during active COVID-19. J is TRBJ2-5 and V is TRBV10-2, with D unresolved. CDR3 nucleotides: TGCGCCAGCAGTGATTTGCAGGAGACCCAGTACTTC. Translation gives CASSDLQETQYF.